Listed below are T cell receptor beta chains from one sample, sequenced in a study of identical twins. MiXCR was run by TCRdb on the 5' RACE reads, yielding one entry per CDR3 protein. The sample lists 1.5 million to 2 million distinct CDR3 sequences, less than 40% seen once, with about 0.27% in the top ten. The specimen sequenced was cord blood. All receptors come from a newborn girl in good health. Both conserved end residues are part of each CDR3. A D gene is named only where the DNA matches it firmly. The size of a clone is reported for some rows only, either as once, few or many, or as a class for expanded clones.

D | size | J | V | CDR3 | DNA
- | - | TRBJ1-1 | TRBV18 | CASSPAFDSEAFF | TGTGCCAGCTCACCAGCTTTTGACAGTGAAGCTTTCTTT
TRBD2 | few | TRBJ2-1 | TRBV12-3/TRBV12-4 | CASSGRGRGYNEQFF | TGTGCCAGCAGTGGGAGGGGTAGAGGCTACAATGAGCAGTTCTTC
TRBD1 | - | TRBJ2-1 | TRBV3-1 | CASSRAGTGGYEQFF | TGTGCCAGCAGCAGGGCCGGGACAGGGGGCTACGAGCAGTTCTTC
- | few | TRBJ2-4 | TRBV6-1 | CASSDTGRLAKNIQYF | TGTGCCAGCAGTGACACAGGAAGACTAGCCAAAAACATTCAGTACTTC
TRBD1 | - | TRBJ1-4 | TRBV11-2 | CASSLETGVTNEKLFF | TGTGCCAGCAGCTTAGAGACAGGGGTTACTAATGAAAAACTGTTTTTT
TRBD2 | few | TRBJ2-3 | TRBV20-1 | CSATGTRATTDTQYF | TGCAGTGCAACGGGGACTAGGGCCACCACAGATACGCAGTATTTT
TRBD1 | - | TRBJ1-3 | TRBV6-5 | CASSTGQPYSGTTIYF | TGTGCCAGCAGCACGGGACAGCCCTACTCTGGAACCACCATATATTTT
- | few | TRBJ1-2 | TRBV20-1 | CRPAGDSYGYTF | TGCAGGCCAGCAGGGGATTCCTATGGCTACACCTTC
TRBD2 | - | TRBJ2-1 | TRBV12-3/TRBV12-4 | CASRWLAGGFYNEQFF | TGTGCCAGTCGGTGGCTAGCGGGGGGGTTCTACAATGAGCAGTTCTTC
- | - | TRBJ2-3 | TRBV9 | CASSGGRVTDTQYF | TGTGCCAGCAGCGGGGGGCGGGTCACAGATACGCAGTATTTT
- | many | TRBJ2-7 | TRBV4-2 | CASSRGSGSYEQYF | TGTGCCAGCAGCCGGGGTAGCGGCTCCTACGAGCAGTACTTC
TRBD2 | - | TRBJ2-4 | TRBV4-2 | CASSPGLAGGPQENIQYF | TGTGCCAGCAGCCCGGGACTAGCGGGGGGGCCTCAAGAAAACATTCAGTACTTC
TRBD2 | - | TRBJ2-3 | TRBV9 | CASSVGLREHTDTQYF | TGTGCCAGCAGCGTAGGTTTGCGGGAGCACACAGATACGCAGTATTTT
- | - | TRBJ2-1 | TRBV20-1 | CSAGDIRNYNEQFF | TGCAGTGCGGGGGATATACGAAATTACAATGAGCAGTTCTTC
TRBD1 | many | TRBJ2-7 | TRBV6-5 | CASSSRGPNPYEQYF | TGTGCCAGCAGTTCTAGGGGGCCTAATCCCTACGAGCAGTACTTC
- | - | TRBJ1-2 | TRBV5-1 | CASSRWGFRTDRTNYGYTF | TGCGCCAGCAGTAGGTGGGGTTTTCGGACAGACCGAACTAACTATGGCTACACCTTC
TRBD2 | - | TRBJ2-7 | TRBV29-1 | CSVGGGSGSFEQYF | TGCAGCGTGGGTGGGGGTAGCGGGAGCTTCGAGCAGTACTTC
TRBD1 | - | TRBJ1-4 | TRBV6-1 | CASSEAPGGLEKLFF | TGTGCCAGCAGTGAAGCGCCAGGGGGCCTTGAAAAACTGTTTTTT
TRBD1 | few | TRBJ1-2 | TRBV3-1 | CASSRTGPNYGYTF | TGTGCCAGCAGCCGGACAGGGCCCAACTATGGCTACACCTTC
- | - | TRBJ2-5 | TRBV24-1 | CATSDLLWPNYNEQYF | TGTGCCACCAGTGATTTGCTTTGGCCGAACTACAATGAGCAGTACTTC
TRBD1 | - | TRBJ1-2 | TRBV6-5 | CVAGTVHGYTF | TGTGTCGCAGGGACAGTTCATGGCTACACCTTC
TRBD1 | few | TRBJ1-2 | TRBV29-1 | CSVPAPTGTGGDYGYTF | TGCAGCGTTCCCGCCCCGACCGGGACAGGGGGCGACTATGGCTACACCTTC
- | - | TRBJ2-7 | TRBV2 | CASSDSSDGPYNEQYF | TGTGCCAGCAGTGACTCTAGCGATGGTCCCTACAATGAGCAGTACTTC
- | few | TRBJ2-7 | TRBV7-8 | CASSYLRVTYEQYF | TGTGCCAGCAGCTATCTCCGGGTTACCTACGAGCAGTACTTC